A single sample gave rise to the 19 T cell receptor beta chains below, sequenced in a study of human T cells and chemical hapten exposure. Each CDR3 protein gets one entry after TCRdb re-called the RACE reads with MiXCR. The sample has tens of thousands of distinct CDR3 sequences, 8% to 10% seen once. Time point given: patch test 3, about 24 weeks after DPC sensitization. The treatment was: therapeutic diphenylcyclopropenone sensitization with weekly scalp DPC. From whole blood left unfractionated, total RNA was extracted. The source was whole blood, collected in connection with sensitization to the hapten diphenylcyclopropenone (DPC). These receptors were taken from a man aged 45-65 years with alopecia areata. Some clones in this sample may be carry-over from other donors' samples.

The J gene is TRBJ2-3, the V gene TRBV27; 11 positions agree with TRBD2. Germline values: CDR1 MNHEY, CDR2 SMNVEV (reference sequence). Germline trimming cut 6 bases from V and 0 bases from J; bases unmatched to any gene: 11. This CDR3 region has 18 residues. The CDR3 region is CASRTRPGLAVSTDTQYF. CDR3 nucleotide sequence: TGTGCCAGCAGGACCCGCCCGGGACTAGCGGTTAGCACAGATACGCAGTATTTT.

The table lists this clonotype with many counts. V and J are TRBV6-2 or TRBV6-3 and TRBJ2-7, with unresolved D. V gave up 2 bases and J gave up 3 bases, with 2 bases separating them. CDR1 and CDR2 (germline): MNHEY, SVGEGT. This CDR3 has 11 amino acids. The DNA for the CDR3 is TGTGCCAGCAGTTACCTCTACGAGCAGTACTTC. It encodes CASSYLYEQYF.

At least ten counts were recorded for this clonotype. The chain is built from TRBV6-1 and TRBJ2-7; D is ambiguous. CDR3 size: 11 residues. Germline CDR1 reads MNHNS; CDR2 reads SASEGT. V lost 3 bases and J 7 bases, leaving 7 bases between the germline ends. CDR3 in amino acids: CASSDLGEQYF. Here the CDR3 DNA reads TGTGCCAGCAGTGACTTGGGGGAGCAGTACTTC.

In its sample, this clonotype was seen a few times. The chain recombines TRBV11-3 with TRBJ2-5; D call uncertain. The germline V gene has CDR1 SGHNT and CDR2 YENEEA. V lost 1 base and J lost 5, with 5 bases in between. This CDR3 spans 12 amino acids. The CDR3, as DNA: TGTGCCAGCAGCTTAGGGAGTGAGACCCAGTACTTC. As protein: CASSLGSETQYF.

This clonotype was counted a few times. V usage is TRBV7-2 and J usage is TRBJ2-5; TRBD2 aligns across 12 bases. Per germline, CDR1 SGHTA and CDR2 FQGNSA. The CDR3 length is 16 residues. V lost 4 bases, J lost 2 bases, and 5 bases stayed unmatched. The CDR3 protein is CASSSRTSGTQETQYF. Here the CDR3 DNA reads TGTGCCAGCAGCTCAAGGACTAGCGGGACACAAGAGACCCAGTACTTC.

Only a few counts were recorded for this clonotype. Here the CDR3 reads CASTRTSGTDTQYF. CDR3 DNA: TGTGCCAGCACCCGGACTAGCGGCACAGATACGCAGTATTTT. The V and J genes are TRBV9 and TRBJ2-3, with 9 bases matching TRBD2. The germline V gene has CDR1 SGDLS and CDR2 YYNGEE. V lost 6 bases, J lost 1 base, and 3 bases stayed unmatched. This CDR3 is 14 amino acids long.

This clonotype was detected only a few times. This chain joins TRBV7-9 and TRBJ1-1; weak D call: TRBD1 (6 bases). V was shortened by 4 bases and J by 0 bases, with 12 bases between the two germline ends. Germline V gene lookup returns CDR1 SEHNR and CDR2 FQNEAQ (reference sequence). CDR3 length equals 15 residues. The CDR3 sequence: CASSSWDTMNTEAFF. The CDR3 bases are TGTGCCAGCAGCTCCTGGGACACAATGAACACTGAAGCTTTCTTT.

Only a few counts were recorded for this clonotype. This sequence joins TRBV7-2 and TRBJ1-5, with 8 bases identical to TRBD1. The germline gives CDR1 SGHTA, CDR2 FQGNSA. This CDR3 spans 16 amino acids. The V and J ends lost 5 bases and 3 bases, in that order; junction bases with no gene match: 9. DNA of the CDR3: TGTGCCAGCAGCCTTACAGGGGGAGGAATCAATCAGCCCCAGCATTTT. Its protein product is CASSLTGGGINQPQHF.

This clonotype appeared many times. The chain recombines TRBV29-1 with TRBJ2-1; D not certain. The CDR3 spans 12 residues. The germline gives CDR1 SQVTM, CDR2 ANQGSEA. V was trimmed by 4 bases and J by 10 bases, leaving 14 bases between them. Here the CDR3 reads CSVGGGRGEQFF. In DNA, the CDR3 is TGCAGCGTTGGAGGCGGACGAGGCGAGCAGTTCTTC.

J is TRBJ2-4 and V is TRBV5-1; the D gene could be TRBD1 or TRBD2 (5 bases each). This CDR3 spans 13 amino acids. CDR1 SGHRS and CDR2 YFSETQ come from the germline V gene. Trimming left V 4 bases short and J 3 bases short, with 8 bases between. CDR3 in amino acids: CASSEGSKNIQYF. For the CDR3, the DNA is TGCGCCAGCAGCGAGGGGAGCAAAAACATTCAGTACTTC.

In this sample, this clonotype turned up many times. This rearrangement joins TRBV6-6 to TRBJ1-5; D remains ambiguous. Germline CDR1 is MNHNY and CDR2 is SVGAGI (reference sequence). The ends were cut back, 5 bases at V and 6 bases at J, with 8 bases in the middle. CDR3 length: 12 amino acids. CDR3 protein: CASSPGSQPQHF. DNA of the CDR3: TGTGCCAGCAGTCCCGGCAGTCAGCCCCAGCATTTT.

This clonotype came up many times. The chain is built from TRBV20-1 and TRBJ1-2; 9 positions match TRBD1. Germline V lookup: CDR1 DFQATT, CDR2 SNEGSKA (reference sequence). The CDR3 is made up of 15 amino acids. V was clipped by 1 base and J by 6 bases; unmatched bases: 9. CDR3 region: CSARGPGQGSNGYTF. DNA of the CDR3: TGCAGTGCTAGAGGCCCGGGACAGGGATCGAATGGCTACACCTTC.

This clonotype was recorded a few times. This chain links TRBV6-2 or TRBV6-3 with TRBJ2-3; TRBD2 is a possible D gene (5 bases). The CDR3 is made up of 15 amino acids. V was cut by 1 base and J by 6 bases, with 14 bases left in between. Looked up from germline, CDR1 is MNHEY and CDR2 is SVGEGT. The DNA of the CDR3 is TGTGCCAGCAGTTACTTGGACCTACGCGGGGATACGCAGTATTTT. Translation: CASSYLDLRGDTQYF.

Only a few counts were recorded for this clonotype. The chain employs TRBV2 and TRBJ2-5, with 13 bases lining up with TRBD2. Germline loops: CDR1 SNHLY, CDR2 FYNNEI. The CDR3 has 15 amino acids. Trimming at V came to 7 bases and at J to 6 bases, leaving 8 bases not matched to a gene. The CDR3 DNA follows: TGTGCCAGCATCTCCGGGACTAGCGGGAAACAGACCCAGTACTTC. This sequence encodes CASISGTSGKQTQYF.

This clonotype was counted many times. This sequence joins TRBV28 and TRBJ2-5, with D unresolved. V was cut by 6 bases and J by 1 base, with 12 bases left in between. From germline, CDR1 is MDHEN and CDR2 SYDVKM. CDR3 size: 14 residues. In DNA form, the CDR3 reads TGTGCCAGCAGCACAACAACCCTCCAAGAGACCCAGTACTTC. Amino acids: CASSTTTLQETQYF. The full variable domain, its missing parts supplied by reference TRBV28 and TRBJ2-5, is DVKVTQSSRYLVKRTGEKVFLECVQDMDHENMFWYRQDPGLGLRLIYFSYDVKMKEKGDIPEGYSVSREKKERFSLILESASTNQTSMYLCASSTTTLQETQYFGPGTRLLVL.

J is TRBJ1-5 and V is TRBV2; unclear D gene. Trimming pared 6 bases from V and 1 base from J, leaving 10 bases between. This CDR3 has 14 amino acids. CDR1 and CDR2 from the germline V gene are SNHLY and FYNNEI. The DNA for the CDR3 is TGTGCCAGCAGGAAGGGATCGAGCAATCAGCCCCAGCATTTT. The encoded protein is CASRKGSSNQPQHF.

This clonotype was seen many times. This chain uses TRBV6-6 with TRBJ2-7; D remains ambiguous. The ends were cut back, 0 bases at V and 1 base at J, with 7 bases in the middle. The V gene's germline CDR1 is MNHNY and CDR2 SVGAGI (reference sequence). The CDR3 totals 14 residues. CDR3 DNA: TGTGCCAGCAGTTACTCTCAGAATTCCTACGAGCAGTACTTC. Amino acids: CASSYSQNSYEQYF.

This clonotype was seen repeatedly, ten times or more. V is TRBV11-2 and J is TRBJ2-2; D remains unclear. Germline CDR1 SGHAT, CDR2 FQNNGV. V lost 1 base, J lost 9 bases, and 12 bases lay in between. This CDR3 is 14 amino acids long. CDR3: CASSLGVPDRELFF. The CDR3 DNA sequence: TGTGCCAGCAGCTTAGGCGTCCCCGACAGGGAGCTGTTTTTT.

The sample holds many counts of this clonotype. This rearrangement joins TRBV19 to TRBJ2-3; 9 nucleotides agree with TRBD2. V was clipped by 7 bases and J by 0 bases; unmatched bases: 8. CDR3 length equals 16 residues. Germline lookup yields CDR1 LNHDA and CDR2 SQIVND (reference sequence). The CDR3 here is CASTRTSETSTDTQYF. The CDR3 DNA reads TGTGCCAGTACCCGGACTAGCGAGACTAGCACAGATACGCAGTATTTT.